One T cell receptor (beta chain) is described in this entry. The antigen is not known. CDR3 size: 16 residues. Per germline, CDR1 LGHNT and CDR2 FRNRAP. The ends were cut back, 6 bases at V and 1 base at J, with 15 bases in the middle. Via MiXCR, TCRdb re-called the 5' RACE reads, giving one row per CDR3 protein. Of 95,000 to 150,000 distinct CDR3 sequences in the sample, over 12% were seen once. The data were obtained in a study of T cells after yellow fever vaccination. Study conclusions and caveats: In FACS-sorted repertoires, abundant clonotypes from the bulk population could appear as contaminants.

This material consisted of CD8+ T cells sorted from PBMCs, taken 5 days after the yellow fever booster vaccination. This TCR was recovered from a man aged 18 to 29 who received the YFV17D yellow fever vaccine. The chain employs TRBV12-5 and TRBJ2-2; D is perhaps TRBD1 (6 bases). CDR3 sequence (DNA): TGTGCTAGTGGCCAAACAGGGTTGGGGAACACCGGGGAGCTGTTTTTT. This gives the protein CASGQTGLGNTGELFF.